Listed here are 19 T cell receptor beta chains from one sample, sequenced in a study of vaccination and CD4 T cells after COVID-19. With the Oncomine TCR Beta short-read assay, DNA from cultured CD4+ T cells was sequenced. The authors extracted genomic DNA from cultured CD4+ T cells. TCRdb reanalysed the PCR reads using MiXCR and keeps one entry per CDR3 protein. The sample includes 9,500 to 14,000 distinct CDR3 sequences, approximately 30% of them seen just once. Antigens for these TCRs are unknown. Treatment reported: approximately 9-day PBMC culture with coronavirus spike peptide pools or control peptides (ViraFEST assay). An unexposed donor provided the CD4+ T cells, which were collected before the COVID-19 pandemic (2011-2018). Sequencing was carried out using CD4+ T cells from blood, cultured in vitro. These receptors were taken from a human donor in good health.

By share, this clonotype counts as medium-sized. The V gene is TRBV6-4, the J gene TRBJ1-2; TRBD1 matches at 8 bases. The CDR3 has 15 residues. Looked up from germline, CDR1 is MRHNA and CDR2 is SNTAGT. The V segment lost 4 bases and the J segment 1 base; nucleotides outside the gene matches: 5. This CDR3 reads CASSARTGNNYGYTF. The CDR3 region has the DNA TGTGCCAGCAGTGCTAGGACAGGGAATAACTATGGCTACACCTTC.

V and J are TRBV6-2 or TRBV6-3 and TRBJ2-7; 7 bases fit TRBD2. Losses at the gene ends were 6 bases for V and 4 bases for J; bases not matched to a gene: 9. Germline V gene data show CDR1 as MNHEY and CDR2 as SVGEGT. This CDR3 has 14 amino acids. CDR3 bases: TGTGCCAGCAGCCGGGACTACTATTTTTACGAGCAGTACTTC. It yields the protein CASSRDYYFYEQYF.

This clonotype was seen a handful of times. The chain carries TRBV20-1 and TRBJ2-7; D might be TRBD1 (5 bases). Germline V gives CDR1 DFQATT, CDR2 SNEGSKA (reference sequence). Trimming removed 5 bases from V and 0 bases from J, with 14 bases in between. This CDR3 comprises 14 residues. The CDR3 sequence is CSAGPRQSSYEQYF. The CDR3 coding sequence is TGCAGTGCTGGCCCCCGACAGAGCTCCTACGAGCAGTACTTC.

The J gene is TRBJ2-7, the V gene TRBV4-2; D is possibly TRBD2 (6 bases). The CDR3 totals 16 residues. Germline V gene data show CDR1 as LGHNA and CDR2 as YNFKEQ. Trimming shortened V by 5 bases and J by 0 bases, and 17 bases separated the two germline ends. As DNA, the CDR3 is TGTGCCAGCAGCAGACGGGGGACGACGAGCTCCTACGAGCAGTACTTC. Amino acids: CASSRRGTTSSYEQYF.

This clonotype was seen a handful of times. The chain combines TRBV15 with TRBJ1-3; the D is unclear. The CDR3 is 15 amino acids. Germline CDR1 and CDR2: LNHNV and YYDKDF (reference sequence). V lost 0 bases to trimming and J lost 3 bases, with 9 bases between them. CDR3 nucleotide sequence: TGTGCCACCAGCAGAGATTTGGGTCTTGGAAACACCATATATTTT. Translated, it gives CATSRDLGLGNTIYF.

Within the sample, this clonotype is medium-sized. The rearrangement links TRBV7-8 to TRBJ2-1; TRBD2 might be the D (5 bases). The germline CDR1 and CDR2 sequences are SGHVS and FQNEAQ. The CDR3 totals 17 residues. Trimming stripped 2 bases from V and 5 bases from J, with 19 bases between. For the CDR3, the DNA is TGTGCCAGCAGCTTACTTTCCTTTCGCGGGTTTAACAATGAGCAGTTCTTC. It specifies CASSLLSFRGFNNEQFF.

Within the sample, this clonotype is medium-sized. The rearrangement uses TRBV7-2 and TRBJ1-2; 10 nucleotides match TRBD1. CDR3 size: 13 residues. J was trimmed by 10 bases and V by 5 bases; bases with no gene match: 7. Per the germline V gene, CDR1 is SGHTA and CDR2 is FQGNSA. CDR3 in amino acids: CASSRTGTGAYTF. Here the CDR3 DNA reads TGTGCCAGCAGCCGAACAGGGACAGGGGCCTACACCTTC. The full variable domain, its missing parts supplied by reference TRBV7-2 and TRBJ1-2, is GAGVSQSPSNKVTEKGKDVELRCDPISGHTALYWYRQSLGQGLEFLIYFQGNSAPDKSGLPSDRFSAERTGGSVSTLTIQRTQQEDSAVYLCASSRTGTGAYTFGSGTRLTVV.

This rearrangement joins TRBV6-1 to TRBJ2-1; D is possibly TRBD1 (5 bases). The germline CDR1 and CDR2 sequences are MNHNS and SASEGT. This CDR3 region has 15 residues. V dropped 1 base and J dropped 15 bases, with 22 bases sitting between them. The CDR3 reads CASSEEGFTPNVRFF. The CDR3 DNA reads TGTGCCAGCAGTGAAGAGGGGTTTACGCCCAATGTTCGGTTCTTC.

The rearrangement joins TRBV7-2 to TRBJ1-1; D is ambiguous. Trimming removed 5 bases at V and 1 base at J, with 8 bases between. Germline CDR1 is SGHTA and CDR2 is FQGNSA. This CDR3 region has 13 residues. CDR3 sequence (DNA): TGTGCCAGCAGCATTCGACAGAACACTGAAGCTTTCTTT. Protein sequence: CASSIRQNTEAFF.

This clonotype has just a few counts. J is TRBJ1-5 and V is TRBV6-1; 8 bases are a match to TRBD1. CDR1 and CDR2 (germline): MNHNS, SASEGT. V dropped 6 bases and J dropped 0; count of bases not matched to a gene: 13. The CDR3 runs to 18 residues. Here the CDR3 reads CASSPLRTGQDSNQPQHF. The CDR3 bases are TGTGCCAGCAGCCCGTTACGGACAGGGCAGGATAGCAATCAGCCCCAGCATTTT.

This clonotype came up a few times. This chain connects TRBV2 to TRBJ2-5; no firm D call. Germline V gene data show CDR1 as SNHLY and CDR2 as FYNNEI. Trimming cost V 6 bases and J 5 bases, with 13 bases left between them. The CDR3 length is 13 residues. CDR3 loop: CASSRRPLETQYF. The CDR3 DNA is TGTGCCAGCAGCCGCAGGCCCTTGGAGACCCAGTACTTC.

The gene calls are TRBV20-1 and TRBJ2-7, with a possible D match to TRBD2 (6 bases). The V gene's germline CDR1 is DFQATT and CDR2 SNEGSKA (reference sequence). Trimming removed 6 bases at V and 9 bases at J, with 24 bases between. The CDR3 has 14 amino acids. CDR3 nucleotide sequence: TGCAGTGCCCGAGGCCAGCGGGCATCTCTTGGGCAGTACTTC. Protein product: CSARGQRASLGQYF.

A few counts support this clonotype. The rearrangement links TRBV7-9 to TRBJ2-7; the D gene is possibly TRBD1 (5 bases). V lost 10 bases to trimming and J lost 0 bases, with 13 bases between them. The CDR3 covers 13 residues. Germline V CDR1 and CDR2: SEHNR, FQNEAQ (reference sequence). The CDR3 loop reads CANGLDTSYEQYF. The CDR3 DNA reads TGTGCCAACGGCTTGGACACCTCCTACGAGCAGTACTTC.

V gene TRBV4-1 combines with J gene TRBJ2-5; TRBD1 aligns across 11 bases. Losses at the gene ends were 1 base for V and 6 bases for J; bases not matched to a gene: 1. CDR3 length: 14 residues. The germline V gene encodes CDR1 MGHRA and CDR2 YSYEKL. CDR3 in DNA: TGCGCCAGCAGCCAAGCGGACAGGGGGCAGACCCAGTACTTC. It encodes CASSQADRGQTQYF.

The rearrangement links TRBV6-2 or TRBV6-3 to TRBJ1-3, with D tentatively TRBD1 (5 bases). Germline lookup yields CDR1 MNHEY and CDR2 SVGEGT. This CDR3 has 13 residues. V lost 6 bases and J lost 0, with 6 bases in between. Written as DNA, the CDR3 is TGTGCCAGCAGAGACAGCTCTGGAAACACCATATATTTT. This sequence encodes CASRDSSGNTIYF.

This clonotype occurred a few times. V is TRBV27 and J is TRBJ1-1; 8 bases map to TRBD1. V gave up 4 bases and J gave up 3 bases; unmatched junction bases: 7. This CDR3 is built from 15 residues. The germline V gene has CDR1 MNHEY and CDR2 SMNVEV (reference sequence). The CDR3 nucleotides are TGTGCCAGCAGTTATGGGACAGGCGGGGACACTGAAGCTTTCTTT. Its protein product is CASSYGTGGDTEAFF.

By frequency in the sample, this clonotype is medium-sized (0.01 to 0.1%). The chain links TRBV6-4 to TRBJ2-6, with D tentatively TRBD1 or TRBD2 (5 bases each). Germline assignment: CDR1 MRHNA and CDR2 SNTAGT. Trimming stripped 4 bases from V and 2 bases from J, with 12 bases between. This CDR3 comprises 16 residues. The CDR3 DNA reads as TGTGCCAGCAGTGTTGGGGGTAGCGCTGGGGCCAACGTCCTGACTTTC. Translated: CASSVGGSAGANVLTF.

The chain combines TRBV29-1 with TRBJ1-5, with D possibly being TRBD1 (5 bases). The CDR3 is 13 residues long. CDR1 and CDR2 (germline): SQVTM, ANQGSEA. V was cut by 6 bases and J by 3 bases, with 12 bases left in between. CDR3 DNA: TGCAGCGTCAGTACAGGTTCCAATCAGCCCCAGCATTTT. Amino acids: CSVSTGSNQPQHF.

The rearrangement links TRBV30 to TRBJ2-7; TRBD1 aligns across 9 bases. The CDR3 consists of 14 residues. The J segment lost 4 bases and the V segment lost 3 bases, leaving 7 bases of the junction unmatched. CDR1 GTSNPN and CDR2 SVGIG come from the germline V gene (reference sequence). The CDR3 here is CAWRNRGLAYEQYF. In DNA, the CDR3 is TGTGCCTGGAGGAACAGGGGGCTCGCGTACGAGCAGTACTTC.